This note documents a single T cell receptor beta chain sequence. The antigen is undetermined. The CDR3 has 16 residues. Germline V CDR1 and CDR2: MNHEY, SMNVEV (reference sequence). This entry is derived from a study of CXCR3-negative and CXCR3-positive naive CD8 T cells. Each TRB cDNA library was prepared by 5' RACE (with UMI labels). From its re-call of the 5' RACE reads, TCRdb lists each CDR3 protein once, without DNA. The repertoire shows about 130,000 distinct CDR3 sequences; the top ten hold about 0.48%. Findings of the study overall: Memory CD8+ cells showed much lower diversity, while both naive subsets were comparably high. Naive CXCR3-positive cells had TRB CDR3s more hydrophobic than those of CXCR3-negative naive cells.

The naive CD8+ gate required CD45RO-CCR7+CD27+CD95- phenotype. The chain carries TRBV27 and TRBJ2-3; absent DNA, TCRdb's TRBD1 call cannot be checked. This sequence was found in a human donor in good health. Some clones in this sample may be carry-over from other donors' samples. Material for sequencing was naive CXCR3- CD8+ T cells from blood. Indicated subset: CD45RO-CCR7+CD27+CD95- naive CD8+ T cells lacking CXCR3 (TNR3-). CDR3 sequence reads: CASSLSERQLTDTQYF.